The next 14 T cell receptor beta chains were all read from a single sample in a study of CD8 T cells in ankylosing spondylitis. TCRdb reprocessed the 5' RACE reads with MiXCR, giving one entry per CDR3 protein. The sample yields under 250,000 distinct CDR3 sequences, 8.2% seen once. The sample was blood, either unsorted or a sorted T cell fraction (not recorded which). The receptors stem from a female donor with ankylosing spondylitis or in good health (not recorded which).

This clonotype was detected many times. The chain is built from TRBV6-2 or TRBV6-3 and TRBJ1-5; a possible D gene is TRBD1 (5 bases). This CDR3 comprises 15 residues. From germline, CDR1 is MNHEY and CDR2 SVGEGT. Deletions cut 2 bases from V and 4 bases from J, with 12 bases between. CDR3 DNA sequence: TGTGCCAGCAGTTACGGGTTTGGGGGTAATCAGCCCCAGCATTTT. This codes for CASSYGFGGNQPQHF.

This clonotype was counted only a few times. This chain connects TRBV5-5 to TRBJ1-1; TRBD1 matches 7 bases. Germline CDR1 SGHKS, CDR2 YYEKEE (reference sequence). CDR3 size: 12 residues. J was trimmed by 7 bases and V by 3 bases; bases with no gene match: 3. CDR3 bases: TGTGCCAGCAGCTGGACAGGATTTGAAGCTTTCTTT. Translated: CASSWTGFEAFF.

This clonotype has a count of ten or more. The DNA of the CDR3 is TGCGCCAGCAGCGGAGCCATGAACACTGAAGCTTTCTTT. Its protein is CASSGAMNTEAFF. The V and J genes are TRBV5-1 and TRBJ1-1; D remains ambiguous. Germline CDR1 SGHRS, CDR2 YFSETQ. This CDR3 is 13 amino acids long. Trimming cost V 4 bases and J 0 bases, with 7 bases left between them.

This clonotype was counted many times. This chain uses TRBV4-3 with TRBJ2-5, with TRBD2 identical over 11 bases. J was trimmed by 3 bases and V by 4 bases; bases with no gene match: 10. The germline V gene has CDR1 LGHNA and CDR2 YSLEER. There are 17 residues in the CDR3. In nucleotides, the CDR3 is TGCGCCAGCAGCCTTCGACCGCCGGGACTAGCGGAAGAGACCCAGTACTTC. It translates to CASSLRPPGLAEETQYF.

This clonotype was detected ten times or more. This sequence joins TRBV6-1 and TRBJ2-4, with 7 bases matching TRBD1. The CDR3 has 12 residues. Per germline, CDR1 MNHNS and CDR2 SASEGT. V gave up 8 bases and J gave up 8 bases; unmatched junction bases: 6. CDR3 sequence: CASGTGDDIQYF. In DNA, the CDR3 is TGTGCCAGCGGTACAGGGGATGACATTCAGTACTTC.

This clonotype was detected many times. The chain is built from TRBV2 and TRBJ2-1; the match to TRBD2 covers 8 bases. CDR1 is SNHLY and CDR2 is FYNNEI in the germline V gene. This CDR3 is 16 amino acids long. V lost 3 bases, J lost 9 bases, and 13 bases stayed unmatched. CDR3 region: CASSEGSGNSLGEQFF. CDR3 coding DNA: TGTGCCAGCAGTGAGGGTAGCGGGAATTCATTGGGTGAGCAGTTCTTC.

The chain is built from TRBV28 and TRBJ1-2; D uncertain. V dropped 3 bases and J dropped 4 bases, with 18 bases sitting between them. This CDR3 region has 16 residues. Germline CDR1 MDHEN, CDR2 SYDVKM. CDR3 nucleotide sequence: TGTGCCAGCAGTTTTTCGGTCCGACGGACCATCTATGGCTACACCTTC. This encodes CASSFSVRRTIYGYTF.

This clonotype came up many times. This chain uses TRBV7-9 with TRBJ1-2; D is uncertain. The length of the CDR3 is 13 residues. V lost 1 base, J lost 8 bases, and 11 bases lay in between. Germline V gene data show CDR1 as SEHNR and CDR2 as FQNEAQ (reference sequence). The CDR3 coding sequence is TGTGCCAGCAGCTTAGGGCAGACTGGCGGCTACACCTTC. Encoded protein: CASSLGQTGGYTF.

This clonotype was recorded at least ten times. The chain joins TRBV5-1 to TRBJ2-3; no clear D. The CDR3 has 15 residues. From germline, CDR1 is SGHRS and CDR2 YFSETQ. V lost 0 bases and J lost 5, with 13 bases in between. The CDR3 DNA reads as TGCGCCAGCAGCTTGGCCGCGCGACATGGAGATACGCAGTATTTT. It yields the protein CASSLAARHGDTQYF.

The sample holds many counts of this clonotype. The V gene is TRBV20-1, the J gene TRBJ2-3; 12 bases align to TRBD2. CDR3 length equals 15 residues. The trim removed 6 bases at V and 0 bases at J, leaving 4 bases unmatched. From germline, CDR1 is DFQATT and CDR2 SNEGSKA (reference sequence). The CDR3 loop is CSARLAGVSTDTQYF. The CDR3 nucleotides are TGCAGTGCCAGACTAGCGGGAGTTAGCACAGATACGCAGTATTTT.

This clonotype was recorded at least ten times. The chain links TRBV6-1 to TRBJ1-5, with D possibly TRBD1 on 6 matching bases. Between the trimmed V and J ends, which lost 5 bases and 7 bases, there was a span of 12 bases. The CDR3 has 13 amino acids. Germline CDR1 is MNHNS and CDR2 is SASEGT. The CDR3 sequence: CASSRGVGQPQHF. CDR3 sequence (DNA): TGTGCCAGCAGTAGGGGGGTTGGGCAGCCCCAGCATTTT.

This clonotype was seen ten or more times. The rearrangement uses TRBV18 and TRBJ2-1; D unresolved. CDR3 length equals 13 residues. The V end was cut by 3 bases, the J end by 5 bases, with 8 bases between. CDR1 KGHSH and CDR2 LQKENI come from the germline V gene. The CDR3 sequence is CASSPAVHNEQFF. The CDR3 DNA follows: TGTGCCAGCTCACCGGCGGTACACAATGAGCAGTTCTTC.

This clonotype was counted many times. The genes are TRBV6-2 or TRBV6-3 and TRBJ2-3, with D possibly TRBD2 on 6 matching bases. Trimming cost V 6 bases and J 7 bases, with 14 bases left between them. The CDR3 length is 13 residues. CDR1 MNHEY and CDR2 SVGEGT come from the germline V gene. The CDR3 here is CASRPGLSNTQYF. In DNA, the CDR3 is TGTGCCAGCAGACCGGGACTTTCCAATACGCAGTATTTT.

This clonotype was found many times. The chain links TRBV11-2 to TRBJ2-2; 11 positions match TRBD2. The germline gives CDR1 SGHAT, CDR2 FQNNGV. Losses at the gene ends were 5 bases for V and 4 bases for J; bases not matched to a gene: 15. The CDR3 sequence is 19 residues long. CDR3 residues: CASSPPAGLAGGGTGELFF. The CDR3 bases are TGTGCCAGCAGCCCACCGGCGGGGCTAGCGGGAGGAGGCACCGGGGAGCTGTTTTTT.